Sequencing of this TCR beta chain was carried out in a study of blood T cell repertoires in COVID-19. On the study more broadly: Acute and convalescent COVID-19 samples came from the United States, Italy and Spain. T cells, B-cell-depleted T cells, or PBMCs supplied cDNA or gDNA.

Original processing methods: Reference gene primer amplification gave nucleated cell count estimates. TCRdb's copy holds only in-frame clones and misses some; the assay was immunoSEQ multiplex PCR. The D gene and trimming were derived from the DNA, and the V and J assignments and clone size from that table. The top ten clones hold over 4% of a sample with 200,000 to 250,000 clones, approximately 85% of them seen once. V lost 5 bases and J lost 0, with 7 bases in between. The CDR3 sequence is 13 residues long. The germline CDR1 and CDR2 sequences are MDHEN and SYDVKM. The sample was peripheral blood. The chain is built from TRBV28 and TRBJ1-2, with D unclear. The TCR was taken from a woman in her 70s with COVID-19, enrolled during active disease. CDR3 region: CASSSGTNYGYTF. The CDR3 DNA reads TGTGCCAGCAGTAGCGGGACTAACTATGGCTACACCTTC.